One T cell receptor beta chain is described in this entry. This sample was included in a study of T cells in Graves' hyperthyroidism and ophthalmopathy. RNA transcripts gave rise to amplified TCR beta CDR3 regions. RT-PCR in the first round (using the HTBI primer set) targeted the TCR CDR3. TCRdb redid the calling of the multiplex PCR reads with MiXCR, one entry per CDR3 protein. The sample has about 640,000 distinct CDR3 sequences, roughly 45% seen once. The CDR3 has 17 residues. Germline trimming cut 3 bases from V and 0 bases from J; bases unmatched to any gene: 8. The V gene's germline CDR1 is DFQATT and CDR2 SNEGSKA (reference sequence).

Specimen: peripheral blood or thyroid tissue (not recorded which). The chain combines TRBV20-1 with TRBJ2-7, with 13 bases aligning to TRBD2. This clonotype was sampled from an adult man with Graves' disease, either hyperthyroidism or ophthalmopathy (not recorded which). The CDR3 spells CSASGTSGVSSSYEQYF. The CDR3 DNA reads as TGCAGTGCTAGCGGGACTAGCGGGGTCTCCTCCTCCTACGAGCAGTACTTC.